This TCR beta chain was documented in a study of blood T cell repertoires in COVID-19. Study-wide context: Samples of COVID-19 (acute and convalescent) were obtained from the United States, Italy and Spain. T cells, B-cell-depleted T cells, or PBMCs supplied cDNA or gDNA.

The authors' processing: From reference gene primer amplification, estimates of nucleated cell counts were derived. This table comes from immunoSEQ multiplex PCR, and its TCRdb copy is limited to in-frame clones, with some not included. The V and J calls and clone size were taken over from that table, and D and trimming were inferred from the DNA. This sample has 150,000 to 200,000 clones, with under 85% found just once. The clonotype originates from a woman in her thirties or forties with acute or convalescent COVID-19. The sequencing input was peripheral blood.

For the CDR3, the DNA is TGTGCCAGCGGATTAGAGGGTGGCGAAAAACTGTTTTTT. Its translation is CASGLEGGEKLFF. The J gene is TRBJ1-4, the V gene TRBV28, with unresolved D. This CDR3 region has 13 residues. V gave up 8 bases and J gave up 8 bases, with 15 bases separating them. Germline-derived CDR1 and CDR2 are MDHEN and SYDVKM.